This entry features one TCR beta chain sequence. The target of this receptor is not known. Base qualities are missing; no much larger clone stands one base away. Additional DNA sequences in this sample encode the identical CDR3. Collaborating institutions collected whole blood in K2EDTA tubes following their own protocols. For TCRbeta analysis, collaborators shipped samples in one of three forms: frozen whole blood, isolated PBMCs, or DNA extracted from either of those sample types. The sample originates from a study of blood T cell repertoires in COVID-19 (dated by TCRdb to about 2020). With respect to the entire study: The collaborator samples originated in the United States, Italy and Spain and spanned the acute and convalescent phases of COVID-19. The material from the prospective study consisted of cDNA or gDNA derived from T cells, B-cell-depleted T cells, or PBMCs. Subjects who had been exposed to COVID-19, were actively infected with it, or had recovered from it provided the deeply sampled blood TCRbeta repertoires that made up the dataset. A freely available public database, intended as a resource for researchers studying the immune response to SARS-CoV-2, is where the repertoires were released. Samples were obtained from the ongoing ImmuneRACE study (first 160 participants) and from 1,000 to 1,500 subjects provided by 6 global collaborators. Sample metadata almost always included a de-identified subject ID, COVID-19 status, age in years and sex. Where available, HLA class I and class II types were taken from metadata supplied by the sample provider and were not determined by assay-based typing.

Here V drops 1 base and J drops 1 base, and the junction holds 0 bases not matched to any gene. The CDR3 goes from the cysteine to the phenylalanine over 15 residues. The kept DNA is CDR3 alone, 45 bases in frame from the first base. Per the germline V gene, SGHVS is the CDR1 and FQNEAQ is the CDR2. General findings and caveats noted by the study authors: How much clinical and demographic metadata was included differed by source and by participant, and the metadata was provided uncurated.

TCRbeta CDR3 regions were amplified from genomic DNA by means of the immunoSEQ Assay, a bias-controlled multiplex PCR. Per the original workflow: Nucleated cell counts per sample were estimated from amplification of reference gene primers within the assay. To quantify the absolute abundance of each unique TCRbeta CDR3 rearrangement, sequence reads were collapsed and filtered. For each sample, productive Simpson clonality was calculated by taking the square root of Simpson's diversity index across productive rearrangements. The table comes from immuneACCESS by way of TCRdb, which keeps in-frame sequences with V and J called. Part of the clones is missing from these tables; in studies checked, under half for an unresolved V gene and the rest for unknown reasons. The V and J calls and the clone size are those of that table, but D and trimming were determined from the DNA. Present in this sample are some 350,000 clones, around 87% of which were seen just once. The top ten clones comprise over 2.5% of the sample.

The sequence was obtained from a human donor in a cohort sampled during active COVID-19. The V and J genes are TRBV7-8 and TRBJ2-3; 9 junctional bases match TRBD2. The sequenced sample consisted of peripheral blood. The DNA reads TGTGCCAGCAGCTTAGGCGGGGGGGGCACAGATACGCAGTATTTT. This gives the protein CASSLGGGGTDTQYF.